This TCR beta chain appears in the sequencing data of a study of post-analysis software for immune sequencing data. General study points: Controls had significantly higher normalized Chao1 diversity than multiple sclerosis patients. Patients had higher frequencies than controls of roughly 5 TRBV segments, including TRBV5-6, TRBV5-1 and TRBV20-1.

CDR1 is DFQATT, CDR2 SNEGSKA, per germline (reference sequence). The CDR3 is made up of 14 amino acids. V lost 6 bases, J lost 3 bases, and 7 bases stayed unmatched. There are a few counts of this clonotype. Antigen specificity is unknown. Presence of unique molecular identifiers characterized the TCR beta cDNA libraries. T cells, about 0.85 to 11 million of them, yielded about 500,000 cDNA molecules. One entry per CDR3 protein results from TCRdb running MiXCR on the PCR reads. The sample carries around 180,000 distinct CDR3 sequences, about 32% recorded once. The origin of this receptor is a girl under 18 with multiple sclerosis. This chain links TRBV20-1 with TRBJ2-5, with 10 bases fitting TRBD2. Material: blood. The CDR3 here is CSAPDLAGEETQYF. In nucleotides, the CDR3 is TGCAGTGCCCCGGACCTAGCGGGAGAAGAGACCCAGTACTTC.